These T cell receptor beta chains were read from a single sample in a study of blood T cell repertoires in COVID-19. Clones were read by immunoSEQ multiplex PCR, and TCRdb kept only the in-frame ones, dropping some. The sample has tens of thousands of clones; about nine tenths are singletons. Sample: peripheral blood. The receptors derive from a man between 18 and 35 years old with COVID-19, enrolled during active disease. CDR3s include the opening cysteine and the closing phenylalanine or tryptophan.

v_call	j_call	cdr3_aa
TRBV2	TRBJ1-5	CASRETGALMNQPQHF
TRBV5-4	TRBJ2-2	CASSSKDRNTGELFF
TRBV6-5	TRBJ2-3	CASSYSQGYTDTQYF
TRBV7-9	TRBJ2-7	CASSLGDIGSYEQYF
TRBV18	TRBJ2-1	CASSPLLAVSYNEQFF
TRBV24-1	TRBJ2-1	CATSVGLRGNEQFF
TRBV6-2/TRBV6-3	TRBJ1-2	CASSYSQGRYGYTF
TRBV27	TRBJ1-4	CASSRSRSGTNEKLFF
TRBV28	TRBJ2-7	CASLPSGTVYEQYF
TRBV30	TRBJ2-3	CAWSVEVSAGRDTQYF
TRBV20-1	TRBJ2-7	CSAVDTYEQYF
TRBV7-9	TRBJ2-4	CASSLRDRGMDIQYF
TRBV18	TRBJ1-1	CASDTGASF
TRBV4-2	TRBJ2-6	CASSQVWPSGANVLTF
TRBV2	TRBJ1-2	CASRTTGGYGYTF
TRBV27	TRBJ2-3	CASSLSRDISTDTQYF
TRBV27	TRBJ2-7	CASSPGQGYEQYF
TRBV19	TRBJ1-4	CASSPRPGTGDEKLFF